Given below is one T cell receptor beta chain in context. This entry belongs to a study of blood T cell repertoires in COVID-19. Turning to the study itself: Sites in the United States, Italy and Spain provided acute and convalescent COVID-19 samples. PBMCs, B-cell-depleted T cells, or T cells were the source of the cDNA or gDNA that made up the material.

Per the original methods: Researchers report that nucleated cell counts were estimated from reference gene primer amplification. Produced via immunoSEQ multiplex PCR; TCRdb's table is partial and in-frame only. V and J calls and clone size are given by that table; D and trimming were obtained from the DNA. Of 200,000 to 250,000 clones in the sample, around 80% are singletons; the top ten hold 5.5%. Germline V gene lookup returns CDR1 MNHEY and CDR2 SVGEGT. The CDR3 is 15 residues long. The junction had 12 bases not matched to a gene; V was cut back by 7 bases and J by 4 bases. This chain links TRBV6-2 or TRBV6-3 with TRBJ2-7, with TRBD2 matching over 8 bases. Sequencing was done on a sample of peripheral blood. This sequence originates from a woman in her seventies with acute or convalescent COVID-19. The CDR3 protein is CASTPGGTARYEQYF. In DNA, the CDR3 is TGTGCCAGCACCCCGGGGGGGACCGCACGTTACGAGCAGTACTTC.